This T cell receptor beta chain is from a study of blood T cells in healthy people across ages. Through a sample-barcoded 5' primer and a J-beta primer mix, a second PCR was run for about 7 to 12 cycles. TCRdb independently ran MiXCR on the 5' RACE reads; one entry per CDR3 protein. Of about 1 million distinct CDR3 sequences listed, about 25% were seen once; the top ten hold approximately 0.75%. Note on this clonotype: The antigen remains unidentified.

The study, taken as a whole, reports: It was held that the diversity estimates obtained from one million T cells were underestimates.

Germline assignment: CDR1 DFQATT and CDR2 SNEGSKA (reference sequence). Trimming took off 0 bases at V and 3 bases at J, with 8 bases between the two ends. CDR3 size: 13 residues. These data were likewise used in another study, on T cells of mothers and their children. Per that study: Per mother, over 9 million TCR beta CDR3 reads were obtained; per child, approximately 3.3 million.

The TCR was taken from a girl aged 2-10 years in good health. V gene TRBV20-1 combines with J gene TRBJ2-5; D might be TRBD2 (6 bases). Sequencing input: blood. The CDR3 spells CSAREWREETQYF. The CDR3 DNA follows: TGCAGTGCTAGAGAATGGAGGGAAGAGACCCAGTACTTC.